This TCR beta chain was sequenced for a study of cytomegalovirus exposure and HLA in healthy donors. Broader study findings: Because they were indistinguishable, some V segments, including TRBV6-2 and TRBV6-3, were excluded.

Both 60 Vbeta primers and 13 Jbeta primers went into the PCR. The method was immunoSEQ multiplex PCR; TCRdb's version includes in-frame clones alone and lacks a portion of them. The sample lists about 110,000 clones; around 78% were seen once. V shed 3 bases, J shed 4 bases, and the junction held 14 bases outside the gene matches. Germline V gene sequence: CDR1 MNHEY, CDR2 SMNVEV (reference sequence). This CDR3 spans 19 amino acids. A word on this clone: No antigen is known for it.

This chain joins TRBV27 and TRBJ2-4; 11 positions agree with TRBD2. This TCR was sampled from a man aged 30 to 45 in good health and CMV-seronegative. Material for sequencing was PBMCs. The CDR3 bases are TGTGCCAGCAGTTTGAGGCTTCAGACTAGCGGGATAGCTAAAAACATTCAGTACTTC. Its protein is CASSLRLQTSGIAKNIQYF.